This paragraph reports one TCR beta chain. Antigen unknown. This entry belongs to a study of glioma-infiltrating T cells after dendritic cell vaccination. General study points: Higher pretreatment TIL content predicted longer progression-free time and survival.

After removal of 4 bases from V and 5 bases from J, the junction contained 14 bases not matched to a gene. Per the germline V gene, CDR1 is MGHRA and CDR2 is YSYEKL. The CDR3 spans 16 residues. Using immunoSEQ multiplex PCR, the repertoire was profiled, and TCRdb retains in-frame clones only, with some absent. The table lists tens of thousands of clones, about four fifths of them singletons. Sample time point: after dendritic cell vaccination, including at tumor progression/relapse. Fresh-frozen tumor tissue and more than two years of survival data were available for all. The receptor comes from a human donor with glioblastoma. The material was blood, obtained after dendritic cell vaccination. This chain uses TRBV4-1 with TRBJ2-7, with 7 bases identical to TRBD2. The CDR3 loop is CASSLSFSGRGDEQYF. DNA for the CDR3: TGCGCCAGCAGCCTCTCCTTTAGCGGGCGAGGGGACGAGCAGTACTTC.